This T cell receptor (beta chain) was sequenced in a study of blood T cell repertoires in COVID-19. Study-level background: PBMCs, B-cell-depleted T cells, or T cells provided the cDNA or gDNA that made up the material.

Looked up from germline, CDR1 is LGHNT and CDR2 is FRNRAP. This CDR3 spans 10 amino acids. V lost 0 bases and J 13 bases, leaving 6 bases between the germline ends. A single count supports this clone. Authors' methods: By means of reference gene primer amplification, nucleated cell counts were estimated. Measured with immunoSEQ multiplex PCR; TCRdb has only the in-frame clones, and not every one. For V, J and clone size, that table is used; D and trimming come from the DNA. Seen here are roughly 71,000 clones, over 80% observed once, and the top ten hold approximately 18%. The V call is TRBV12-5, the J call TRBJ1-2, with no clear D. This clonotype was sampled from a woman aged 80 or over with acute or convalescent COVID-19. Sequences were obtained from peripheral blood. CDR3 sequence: CASGLVEFTF. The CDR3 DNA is TGTGCTAGTGGTTTGGTAGAGTTCACCTTC.